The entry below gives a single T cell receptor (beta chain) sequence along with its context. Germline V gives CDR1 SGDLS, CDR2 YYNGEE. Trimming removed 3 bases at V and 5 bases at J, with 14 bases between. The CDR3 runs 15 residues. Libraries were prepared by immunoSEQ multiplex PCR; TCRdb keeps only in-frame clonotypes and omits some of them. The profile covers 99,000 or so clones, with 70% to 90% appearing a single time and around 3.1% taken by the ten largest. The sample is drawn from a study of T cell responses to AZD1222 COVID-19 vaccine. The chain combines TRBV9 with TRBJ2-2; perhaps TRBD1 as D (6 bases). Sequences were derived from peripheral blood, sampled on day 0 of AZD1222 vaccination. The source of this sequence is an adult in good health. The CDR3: CASSAGTLRTGELFF. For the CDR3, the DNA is TGTGCCAGCAGCGCCGGGACACTCAGAACCGGGGAGCTGTTTTTT.